Below, 5 T cell receptor beta chains from the same sample are listed, as sequenced in a study of blood T cell repertoires in COVID-19. Repertoires were generated with immunoSEQ multiplex PCR, while TCRdb's copy carries only in-frame clones and drops some. The sample records about 64,000 clones, approximately 80% being singletons. The sample comprised peripheral blood. Every receptor here comes from an older woman with acute or convalescent COVID-19.

The CDR3: CASSWTGGNEKLFF. CDR3 coding DNA: TGTGCCAGCAGCTGGACAGGGGGTAATGAAAAACTGTTTTTT. The chain employs TRBV3-1 (or the pseudogene TRBV3-2) and TRBJ1-4; TRBD1 matches 10 bases. This CDR3 is built from 14 residues. V lost 5 bases and J lost 4; bases outside the gene matches: 1. CDR1 and CDR2 from the germline V gene are LGHDT and YNNKEL (reference sequence).

The chain is built from TRBV9 and TRBJ1-3; D gene uncertain. V was trimmed by 0 bases and J by 6 bases, leaving 4 bases between them. This CDR3 has 12 amino acids. Germline CDR1 is SGDLS and CDR2 is YYNGEE. CDR3 sequence reads: CASSVGANTIYF. The CDR3 DNA sequence: TGTGCCAGCAGCGTAGGAGCAAACACCATATATTTT.

This clone was counted only a few times. The chain is built from TRBV19 and TRBJ1-1; D not certain. CDR1 is LNHDA and CDR2 is SQIVND in the germline V gene (reference sequence). This CDR3 has 13 amino acids. V gave up 6 bases and J gave up 4 bases, with 12 bases separating them. CDR3 loop: CASRPGLGTEAFF. CDR3 sequence (DNA): TGTGCCAGTAGGCCTGGGCTGGGCACTGAAGCTTTCTTT.

The CDR3 bases are TGTGCCAGCAATTGGGGTAGGAGGGGCTCCTACGAGCAGTACTTC. It translates to CASNWGRRGSYEQYF. The chain uses TRBV6-5 and TRBJ2-7; D may be TRBD2 (6 bases). The V gene lost 7 bases and the J gene lost 0 bases, with 16 bases spanning the gap. The CDR3 has 15 amino acids. Germline CDR1 is MNHEY and CDR2 is SVGAGI.

The chain is built from TRBV12-3 or TRBV12-4 and TRBJ1-1, with D possibly being TRBD1 (5 bases). V was pared by 5 bases and J by 6 bases, with 13 bases between. This CDR3 comprises 13 residues. The CDR3 loop reads CASSRAPTAEAFF. The CDR3 nucleotides are TGTGCCAGCAGTCGTGCCCCGACAGCTGAAGCTTTCTTT.